The next 21 T cell receptor beta chains were all read from a single sample in a study of cytomegalovirus exposure and HLA in healthy donors. Profiled with immunoSEQ multiplex PCR; TCRdb holds only in-frame clones, not every one. The repertoire includes under 200,000 clones, over 65% of them detected once, and about 7% sits in the top ten. Sequenced sample: PBMCs. The source is a man aged 18 to 29 in good health and CMV-seropositive.

The chain has TRBV6-6 and TRBJ2-1; 10 nucleotides line up with TRBD2. V lost 5 bases to trimming and J lost 6 bases; unmatched junction nucleotides: 10. This CDR3 comprises 16 residues. Germline CDR1 reads MNHNY; CDR2 reads SVGAGI (reference sequence). The CDR3 loop is CASSRASGRGGNEQFF. For the CDR3, the DNA is TGTGCCAGCAGTCGGGCTAGCGGGAGAGGAGGCAATGAGCAGTTCTTC.

The chain combines TRBV9 with TRBJ2-1, with 7 bases fitting TRBD2. The CDR3 contains 17 residues. The V gene's germline CDR1 is SGDLS and CDR2 YYNGEE. V trimming: 2 bases; J trimming: 6 bases; junction bases outside the gene matches: 14. CDR3 in DNA: TGTGCCAGCAGCGTGGGGCTCGGGAGGAACAAAGGCAATGAGCAGTTCTTC. Translating gives CASSVGLGRNKGNEQFF.

The chain links TRBV29-1 to TRBJ1-2, with D unresolved. The CDR3 is made up of 13 amino acids. Germline V lookup: CDR1 SQVTM, CDR2 ANQGSEA. The V gene lost 0 bases and the J gene lost 6 bases, with 11 bases spanning the gap. The CDR3 sequence is CSVEEFQAHGYTF. CDR3 coding DNA: TGCAGCGTTGAAGAGTTTCAGGCCCATGGCTACACCTTC.

The chain combines TRBV7-9 with TRBJ1-2; 9 bases match TRBD1. V gave up 3 bases and J gave up 7 bases; unmatched junction bases: 9. The V gene's germline CDR1 is SEHNR and CDR2 FQNEAQ (reference sequence). This CDR3 spans 15 amino acids. CDR3 loop: CASSLAAGQGAGYTF. CDR3 bases: TGTGCCAGCAGCTTGGCAGCGGGACAGGGCGCTGGCTACACCTTC.

This sequence joins TRBV7-6 and TRBJ2-7, with 10 bases fitting TRBD1. Germline trimming cut 5 bases from V and 2 bases from J; bases unmatched to any gene: 6. This CDR3 is 15 amino acids long. Germline lookup yields CDR1 SGHVS and CDR2 FNYEAQ. The CDR3 here is CASSPDRGPAYEQYF. For the CDR3, the DNA is TGTGCCAGCAGCCCCGACAGGGGGCCGGCCTACGAGCAGTACTTC.

This chain links TRBV6-1 with TRBJ1-2, with 9 positions matching TRBD1. CDR1 MNHNS and CDR2 SASEGT come from the germline V gene. The junction had 14 bases not matched to a gene; V was cut back by 11 bases and J by 7 bases. The CDR3 sequence is 14 residues long. CDR3 bases: TGTGCCTGCCGGACTTGGGGACAGGGCGGTGGCTACACCTTC. This sequence encodes CACRTWGQGGGYTF.

This clone was counted between two and nine times. This chain links TRBV25-1 with TRBJ2-2; the D is unclear. CDR3 length: 12 residues. The germline gives CDR1 MGHDK, CDR2 SYGVNS. V lost 6 bases and J 4 bases, leaving 6 bases between the germline ends. The CDR3 DNA follows: TGTGCCAGCAGCTCAGGCACCGGGGAGCTGTTTTTT. It specifies CASSSGTGELFF.

The V gene is TRBV9, the J gene TRBJ1-1; D unclear. CDR3 length: 14 residues. V was pared by 0 bases and J by 0 bases, with 6 bases between. Germline loops: CDR1 SGDLS, CDR2 YYNGEE. The DNA of the CDR3 is TGTGCCAGCAGCGTAGTTGGCCTGAACACTGAAGCTTTCTTT. It encodes CASSVVGLNTEAFF.

This clone was observed once. The gene calls are TRBV28 and TRBJ2-2; 8 bases match TRBD1. CDR1 is MDHEN, CDR2 SYDVKM, per germline. This CDR3 region has 21 residues. Losses at the gene ends were 7 bases for V and 4 bases for J; bases not matched to a gene: 26. The CDR3 DNA follows: TGTGCCAGCAAGCCCCCCCTACCATCAAGGACAGGGCGAGCCTCCACCGGGGAGCTGTTTTTT. It translates to CASKPPLPSRTGRASTGELFF.

The chain uses TRBV7-6 and TRBJ2-7; TRBD1 might be the D (5 bases). V lost 5 bases to trimming and J lost 5 bases, with 19 bases between them. CDR1 SGHVS and CDR2 FNYEAQ come from the germline V gene. CDR3 length equals 15 residues. CDR3 nucleotides: TGTGCCAGCAGCCTCAGCCCTCAGGGTTCCCACGAGCAGTACTTC. Translating it yields CASSLSPQGSHEQYF.

The CDR3 sequence is CASSRERSRGYNEQFF. The CDR3 DNA sequence: TGTGCCAGCAGCAGAGAAAGGAGTAGGGGATACAATGAGCAGTTCTTC. The chain links TRBV7-2 to TRBJ2-1; a possible D gene is TRBD1 (5 bases). V was shortened by 5 bases and J by 4 bases, with 18 bases between the two germline ends. This CDR3 is built from 16 residues. Germline assignment: CDR1 SGHTA and CDR2 FQGNSA.

The rearrangement joins TRBV18 to TRBJ1-5; D uncertain. Germline loops: CDR1 KGHSH, CDR2 LQKENI. The CDR3 consists of 15 residues. The V end was cut by 2 bases, the J end by 7 bases, with 15 bases between. CDR3 residues: CASSPNFGQAQPQHF. CDR3 nucleotide sequence: TGTGCCAGCTCACCAAATTTTGGGCAGGCCCAGCCCCAGCATTTT. Drawing the rest from reference TRBV18 and TRBJ1-5, the complete variable domain is NAGVMQNPRHLVRRRGQEARLRCSPMKGHSHVYWYRQLPEEGLKFMVYLQKENIIDESGMPKERFSAEFPKEGPSILRIQQVVRGDSAAYFCASSPNFGQAQPQHFGDGTRLSIL.

The V and J genes are TRBV6-1 and TRBJ2-7, with 7 bases identical to TRBD2. V was pared by 7 bases and J by 2 bases, with 11 bases of the junction left unmatched. The V gene's germline CDR1 is MNHNS and CDR2 SASEGT. This CDR3 spans 15 amino acids. CDR3 bases: TGTGCCAGCACCCGTGAGGCGGGAGTGCCCTACGAGCAGTACTTC. This gives the protein CASTREAGVPYEQYF.

This chain joins TRBV4-1 and TRBJ1-4; tentative D call: TRBD1 (5 bases). CDR3 length: 17 residues. From germline, CDR1 is MGHRA and CDR2 YSYEKL. V was shortened by 5 bases and J by 8 bases, with 24 bases between the two germline ends. This CDR3 reads CASSDYAQAARREKLFF. The CDR3 DNA is TGCGCCAGCAGCGATTATGCACAGGCGGCGCGTCGGGAAAAACTGTTTTTT.

V gene TRBV28 combines with J gene TRBJ2-5; 7 nucleotides line up with TRBD1. The CDR3 is 16 residues long. The V gene's germline CDR1 is MDHEN and CDR2 SYDVKM. Trimming took 6 bases from V and 5 from J; bases not matched to a gene: 15. The CDR3 DNA reads TGTGCCAGCAGCCACCCCATCAGACAGGGTTCGGAGACCCAGTACTTC. It codes for CASSHPIRQGSETQYF.

The chain carries TRBV9 and TRBJ2-7; TRBD1 matches 9 bases. Per the germline V gene, CDR1 is SGDLS and CDR2 is YYNGEE. The CDR3 contains 17 residues. V shed 0 bases and J 4 bases; nucleotides not matched to a gene: 11. The DNA for the CDR3 is TGTGCCAGCAGCGTAGCAGGACCGGGACAGGGAAAGTACGAGCAGTACTTC. The encoded protein is CASSVAGPGQGKYEQYF.

The rearrangement links TRBV11-3 to TRBJ2-2; a weak D match, TRBD2 (6 bases). Germline CDR1 reads SGHNT; CDR2 reads YENEEA. V gave up 6 bases and J gave up 0 bases, with 14 bases separating them. The CDR3 spans 16 residues. Written as DNA, the CDR3 is TGTGCCAGCAGTCTCGGGGGTTCGGCGAACACCGGGGAGCTGTTTTTT. This codes for CASSLGGSANTGELFF.

This clone occurred a few times. The chain is built from TRBV15 and TRBJ2-2; a possible D gene is TRBD2 (5 bases). V lost 0 bases and J lost 5, with 13 bases in between. Per germline, CDR1 LNHNV and CDR2 YYDKDF (reference sequence). The CDR3 covers 16 residues. The CDR3 DNA sequence: TGTGCCACCAGCAGAGATGAGGGAGTATGGACCGGGGAGCTGTTTTTT. It is translated as CATSRDEGVWTGELFF.

The CDR3 is CASSLRRDSDIQYF. The CDR3 DNA sequence: TGTGCCAGCAGCTTAAGACGGGACAGTGACATTCAGTACTTC. V and J are TRBV7-3 and TRBJ2-4, with 7 bases matching TRBD1. Germline CDR1 is SGHTA and CDR2 is FQGTGA. The CDR3 loop spans 14 amino acids. Trimming took 1 base from V and 8 from J; bases not matched to a gene: 5. The complete variable domain, with remaining parts taken from reference TRBV7-3 and TRBJ2-4, reads GAGVSQTPSNKVTEKGKYVELRCDPISGHTALYWYRQSLGQGPEFLIYFQGTGAADDSGLPNDRFFAVRPEGSVSTLKIQRTERGDSAVYLCASSLRRDSDIQYFGAGTRLSVL.

The gene calls are TRBV19 and TRBJ1-5, with D possibly matching TRBD1 (5 bases). CDR1 and CDR2 from the germline V gene are LNHDA and SQIVND (reference sequence). This CDR3 region has 13 residues. V lost 5 bases and J 5 bases, leaving 10 bases between the germline ends. The DNA for the CDR3 is TGTGCCAGTAGTGCGGACACGGATCAGCCCCAGCATTTT. This encodes CASSADTDQPQHF.

This chain joins TRBV5-1 and TRBJ2-1; 11 bases are a match to TRBD2. The CDR3 covers 14 residues. Per germline, CDR1 SGHRS and CDR2 YFSETQ. The V and J ends lost 4 bases and 7 bases, in that order; junction bases with no gene match: 4. CDR3 protein: CASSPGLAGNEQFF. In DNA, the CDR3 is TGCGCCAGCAGCCCTGGACTAGCGGGTAATGAGCAGTTCTTC.